Below, 8 T cell receptor beta chains from the same sample are listed, as sequenced in a study of blood T cell repertoires in COVID-19. Data came from immunoSEQ multiplex PCR; TCRdb stores just in-frame clones and leaves some out. The profile shows more than 140,000 clones, around 88% of them singletons. Material for sequencing was peripheral blood. The origin of the receptors is a woman aged 60-70 years with acute or convalescent COVID-19.

The chain's CDR3 is CASSGRDRGGYQPQHF. CDR3 sequence (DNA): TGTGCCAGCAGTGGCCGGGACAGGGGAGGCTATCAGCCCCAGCATTTT. V is TRBV6-1 and J is TRBJ1-5, with TRBD1 matching 10 bases. Germline values: CDR1 MNHNS, CDR2 SASEGT. This CDR3 has 16 amino acids. Trimming removed 4 bases from V and 5 bases from J; junction bases left unmatched: 8.

The chain has TRBV4-3 and TRBJ2-3, with D unresolved. Germline V CDR1 and CDR2: LGHNA, YSLEER. V lost 6 bases to trimming and J lost 0 bases, with 13 bases between them. This CDR3 has 15 amino acids. CDR3 sequence: CASREGAVSTDTQYF. The CDR3, as DNA: TGCGCCAGCAGGGAAGGCGCGGTTAGCACAGATACGCAGTATTTT.

V gene TRBV7-2 combines with J gene TRBJ2-4, with 10 bases that match TRBD2. The CDR3 extends over 16 amino acids. Per the germline V gene, CDR1 is SGHTA and CDR2 is FQGNSA. V lost 2 bases, J lost 5 bases, and 6 bases stayed unmatched. The CDR3 nucleotides are TGTGCCAGCAGCTTAAGCGGGGGGGCCCTTCAAAACATTCAGTACTTC. Protein product: CASSLSGGALQNIQYF.

This chain links TRBV7-2 with TRBJ1-1; D is ambiguous. V lost 1 base, J lost 2 bases, and 11 bases lay in between. The CDR3 runs 15 residues. Germline V gene sequence: CDR1 SGHTA, CDR2 FQGNSA. The CDR3 reads CASSLVSGSNTEAFF. The CDR3 DNA reads as TGTGCCAGCAGCTTAGTCTCGGGGAGCAACACTGAAGCTTTCTTT.

This CDR3 reads CASSLTGGAPGELFF. The CDR3 nucleotides read TGTGCCAGCAGCTTAACCGGGGGGGCCCCCGGGGAGCTGTTTTTT. The chain combines TRBV7-3 with TRBJ2-2; 8 bases are shared with TRBD2. The trim removed 0 bases at V and 6 bases at J, leaving 3 bases unmatched. Germline-derived CDR1 and CDR2 are SGHTA and FQGTGA. The CDR3 sequence is 15 residues long. Drawing the rest from reference TRBV7-3 and TRBJ2-2, the complete variable domain is GAGVSQTPSNKVTEKGKYVELRCDPISGHTALYWYRQSLGQGPEFLIYFQGTGAADDSGLPNDRFFAVRPEGSVSTLKIQRTERGDSAVYLCASSLTGGAPGELFFGEGSRLTVL.

This chain links TRBV29-1 with TRBJ2-1, with 13 positions matching TRBD2. Germline CDR1 reads SQVTM; CDR2 reads ANQGSEA. V lost 4 bases, J lost 8 bases, and 8 bases stayed unmatched. This CDR3 contains 15 residues. This CDR3 reads CSVGTTSGGADEQFF. The DNA for the CDR3 is TGCAGCGTTGGCACCACTAGCGGGGGGGCCGATGAGCAGTTCTTC.

This clone has a handful of counts. This sequence joins TRBV7-2 and TRBJ1-2; no definite D call. Trimming shortened V by 0 bases and J by 4 bases, and 6 bases separated the two germline ends. Looked up from germline, CDR1 is SGHTA and CDR2 is FQGNSA. The CDR3 extends over 13 amino acids. In DNA form, the CDR3 reads TGTGCCAGCAGCTTAGCCGGTAGCTATGGCTACACCTTC. This encodes CASSLAGSYGYTF. The full variable domain, with the rest looked up from reference TRBV7-2 and TRBJ1-2, is GAGVSQSPSNKVTEKGKDVELRCDPISGHTALYWYRQSLGQGLEFLIYFQGNSAPDKSGLPSDRFSAERTGGSVSTLTIQRTQQEDSAVYLCASSLAGSYGYTFGSGTRLTVV.

The rearrangement links TRBV1 to TRBJ1-1; TRBD1, as called in the table, went unchecked against the DNA. TRBV1 is described as a pseudogene. The length of the CDR3 is 13 residues. The CDR3 is CTSRGQRNTEAFF. In DNA form, the CDR3 reads TGCACCAGCAGGGGACAGCGGAACACTGAAGCTTTCTTT.